Presented here are 14 T cell receptor beta chains from one specimen sequenced in a study of metastatic and nonmetastatic thyroid tumors. From the PCR reads, TCRdb re-called clones with MiXCR. This sample has 15,000 to 20,000 clones, with around 23% found just once. Thyroid surgery was preceded by no treatment in any patient. Source material: adjacent normal tissue. The receptors stem from a female donor with papillary thyroid cancer or a benign thyroid nodule (not recorded which). Some clones in this sample may be carry-over from other donors' samples.

In regard to this clone: A much more abundant neighbour one base away suggests this may be a read error. V and J are TRBV7-8 and TRBJ2-7; TRBD2 is a possible D gene (5 bases). From germline, CDR1 is SGHVS and CDR2 FQNEAQ. The CDR3 spans 15 residues. Trimming took off 6 bases at V and 5 bases at J, with 20 bases between the two ends. The CDR3 nucleotides read TGTGCCAGCAGGCTAATCTCGGGGAATTGGGACGAGCAGTACTTC. It codes for CASRLISGNWDEQYF.

V gene TRBV12-3 or TRBV12-4 combines with J gene TRBJ1-1, with no clear D. Trimming removed 3 bases at V and 2 bases at J, with 4 bases between. CDR3 size: 12 residues. CDR3 sequence reads: CASSFGNTEAFF. Written as DNA, the CDR3 is TGTGCCAGCAGTTTTGGCAACACTGAAGCTTTCTTT.

This clone has just a few counts. The J gene is TRBJ1-1, the V gene TRBV2; weak D call: TRBD1 (5 bases). The CDR3 is made up of 11 amino acids. From germline, CDR1 is SNHLY and CDR2 FYNNEI. Trimming removed 6 bases from V and 8 bases from J, with 10 bases in between. CDR3 loop: CASRPDSEAFF. The CDR3 region has the DNA TGTGCCAGCAGACCTGACAGCGAAGCTTTCTTT.

Here the CDR3 DNA reads TGCAGTGCTAGAGACCCGACATCGAACACTGAAGCTTTCTTT. Translating gives CSARDPTSNTEAFF. J is TRBJ1-1 and V is TRBV20-1, with D unresolved. The CDR3 totals 14 residues. The V end lost 0 bases, the J end lost 1 base, and 9 bases lay between the germline ends. From germline, CDR1 is DFQATT and CDR2 SNEGSKA (reference sequence).

This clone was observed at least ten times. The rearrangement uses TRBV7-9 and TRBJ2-1; 11 bases align to TRBD2. The germline V gene encodes CDR1 SEHNR and CDR2 FQNEAQ (reference sequence). This CDR3 has 15 amino acids. V lost 3 bases to trimming and J lost 4 bases; unmatched junction nucleotides: 2. CDR3 in amino acids: CASSFGTSGYNEQFF. The CDR3, as DNA: TGTGCCAGCAGCTTTGGGACTAGCGGTTACAATGAGCAGTTCTTC.

By its share, this clone is medium-sized. The chain carries TRBV6-4 and TRBJ1-1, with D perhaps matching TRBD1 (5 bases). Trimming left V 5 bases short and J 1 base short, with 8 bases between. The CDR3 runs 13 residues. Looked up from germline, CDR1 is MRHNA and CDR2 is SNTAGT. CDR3 sequence (DNA): TGTGCCAGCAGTCGGGGGAAGAACACTGAAGCTTTCTTT. Its protein is CASSRGKNTEAFF.

This clone was counted at least ten times. Sequence at one end of the junction differs from germline and may be a read error. The sample holds other DNA sequences that translate to the same CDR3. The chain links TRBV3-1 to TRBJ2-1; tentative D call: TRBD2 (7 bases). The CDR3 is 13 residues long. Looked up from germline, CDR1 is LGHDT and CDR2 is YNNKEL (reference sequence). The chain's CDR3 is CASSQAGAGASIF. The CDR3 nucleotides are TGTGCCAGCAGCCAAGCGGGGGCGGGAGCTTCGATCTTC.

The table lists this clone with many counts. The chain joins TRBV7-9 to TRBJ1-4; 8 bases line up with TRBD1. The germline CDR1 and CDR2 sequences are SEHNR and FQNEAQ (reference sequence). This CDR3 spans 13 amino acids. The V and J ends lost 5 bases and 7 bases, in that order; junction bases with no gene match: 3. The DNA for the CDR3 is TGTGCCAGCAGCCCGGGACAGGTTGAAAAACTGTTTTTT. Its translation: CASSPGQVEKLFF.

Sample share makes this clone medium-sized. J is TRBJ1-6 and V is TRBV2; D remains unclear. Trimming left V 6 bases short and J 7 bases short, with 10 bases between. This CDR3 region has 13 residues. Germline CDR1 and CDR2: SNHLY and FYNNEI. The CDR3 region has the DNA TGTGCCAGCAGAGCGGGAACCAATTCACCCCTCCACTTT. The encoded protein is CASRAGTNSPLHF.

This chain links TRBV28 with TRBJ1-5; D is uncertain. The CDR3 totals 15 residues. Germline V gene data show CDR1 as MDHEN and CDR2 as SYDVKM. V lost 5 bases and J lost 7, with 18 bases in between. CDR3 in amino acids: CASSVTGSYGQPQHF. As DNA, the CDR3 is TGTGCCAGCAGTGTAACCGGGAGTTACGGGCAGCCCCAGCATTTT. The full variable domain, rest sourced from reference TRBV28 and TRBJ1-5, is DVKVTQSSRYLVKRTGEKVFLECVQDMDHENMFWYRQDPGLGLRLIYFSYDVKMKEKGDIPEGYSVSREKKERFSLILESASTNQTSMYLCASSVTGSYGQPQHFGDGTRLSIL.

By share, this clone counts as medium-sized. Other DNA sequences from this sample encode an identical CDR3 as well. The chain employs TRBV6-4 and TRBJ2-1; 8 bases line up with TRBD2. The V segment lost 4 bases and the J segment 8 bases; nucleotides outside the gene matches: 4. The CDR3 runs to 13 residues. Looked up from germline, CDR1 is MRHNA and CDR2 is SNTAGT. The chain's CDR3 is CASSGPGGDEQFF. As DNA, the CDR3 is TGTGCCAGCAGTGGCCCGGGAGGGGATGAGCAGTTCTTC.

Turning to this clone: At one boundary the junction diverges from the germline segment, which might be a read error. The chain combines TRBV27 with TRBJ2-3; perhaps TRBD1 as D (5 bases). The CDR3 spans 15 residues. Per germline, CDR1 MNHEY and CDR2 SMNVEV (reference sequence). This CDR3 reads CATSLVARVRDTQYF. CDR3 nucleotide sequence: TGTGCCACCAGTTTAGTTGCCAGGGTGCGAGATACGCAGTATTTT.

A few counts support this clone. V and J are TRBV12-3 or TRBV12-4 and TRBJ2-5; D is unclear. V lost 10 bases and J lost 3, with 15 bases in between. CDR3 size: 13 residues. The CDR3 spells CAISFSPEETQYF. The CDR3 bases are TGTGCCATTAGTTTTAGCCCCGAAGAGACCCAGTACTTC.

A word on this clone: The junction and the germline gene differ at one end; a read error may be behind it. V gene TRBV7-3 combines with J gene TRBJ2-3, with no clear D. This CDR3 spans 13 amino acids. Germline loops: CDR1 SGHTA, CDR2 FQGTGA. The CDR3 reads CASGLRTADTQYF. CDR3 nucleotide sequence: TGTGCCAGCGGCTTGAGAACGGCAGATACGCAGTATTTT.